This TCR beta chain was sequenced for a study of blood T cell repertoires in COVID-19. As to this clone: In the same sample, other DNA sequences code for this CDR3.

Original processing methods: It was from reference gene primer amplification that nucleated cell counts were estimated. Generated by immunoSEQ multiplex PCR, the TCRdb table keeps only in-frame clones and is missing some. D and trimming come from the DNA, and the V and J calls and clone size come from that table. This sample carries about 300,000 clones, under 90% of them seen once, and the ten largest clones take 2.9%. The TCR comes from a woman aged 45 to 65 who had been exposed to COVID-19. Material: PBMCs or T cells enriched from blood (not recorded which).

This CDR3 reads CASSRPGVQETQYF. For the CDR3, the DNA is TGTGCCAGCAGCCGACCAGGTGTTCAAGAGACCCAGTACTTC. V and J are TRBV11-3 and TRBJ2-5; D not certain. CDR1 is SGHNT and CDR2 is YENEEA in the germline V gene. CDR3 length equals 14 residues. V lost 5 bases to trimming and J lost 2 bases, with 12 bases between them.